The 16 T cell receptor beta chains reported below all come from one sample, sequenced in a study of beta chain features in type 1 diabetes. Whole-study findings and limits: Shorter TCRB CDR3s, moderately but significantly so, marked every one of the four CD4+ subsets in Type 1 diabetes patients.

cDNA synthesis used the whole RNA isolate, giving expressed TCRB sequences. The data were produced by immunoSEQ multiplex PCR, yet TCRdb's version contains in-frame clones alone and is incomplete. The sample holds 250,000 to 300,000 clones, 13% to 15% seen once. No antigens are known for them. The sequenced sample consisted of naive CD4+ T cells from blood. Source of these receptors: a young man with type 1 diabetes.

Of note for this clone: Additional DNA sequences in this sample encode the identical CDR3. The chain couples TRBV18 to TRBJ2-7, with D possibly being TRBD2 (5 bases). The CDR3 has 14 amino acids. Per germline, CDR1 KGHSH and CDR2 LQKENI. V lost 3 bases and J 2 bases, leaving 11 bases between the germline ends. Written as DNA, the CDR3 is TGTGCCAGCTCACCTGGAACTAGTCCCTACGAGCAGTACTTC. It encodes CASSPGTSPYEQYF. The full variable domain, with the rest looked up from reference TRBV18 and TRBJ2-7, is NAGVMQNPRHLVRRRGQEARLRCSPMKGHSHVYWYRQLPEEGLKFMVYLQKENIIDESGMPKERFSAEFPKEGPSILRIQQVVRGDSAAYFCASSPGTSPYEQYFGPGTRLTVT.

This clone was observed a few times. The chain recombines TRBV10-3 with TRBJ2-3, with a possible D match to TRBD2 (5 bases). With 0 bases removed from V and 4 bases from J, the gap between germline ends came to 14 bases. The germline gives CDR1 ENHRY, CDR2 SYGVKD. This CDR3 region has 16 residues. For the CDR3, the DNA is TGTGCCATCAGTGAGTCTCTAGCATTGGTGGCAGATACGCAGTATTTT. The encoded protein is CAISESLALVADTQYF.

This clone was detected a few times. V is TRBV2 and J is TRBJ1-5, with 8 bases identical to TRBD1. Trimming removed 2 bases from V and 5 bases from J; junction bases left unmatched: 8. CDR1 and CDR2 (germline): SNHLY, FYNNEI. This CDR3 is 16 amino acids long. The CDR3 bases are TGTGCCAGCAGTGAAATGATGGGACAGGCTTATCAGCCCCAGCATTTT. Translation gives CASSEMMGQAYQPQHF.

This clone was counted only a few times. The chain recombines TRBV18 with TRBJ1-2; the D gene is possibly TRBD1 (5 bases). This CDR3 comprises 13 residues. The V end was cut by 2 bases, the J end by 8 bases, with 12 bases between. Germline CDR1 is KGHSH and CDR2 is LQKENI. The CDR3 DNA reads as TGTGCCAGCTCACCAGTCGACAGAGAGGGCTACACCTTC. Protein sequence: CASSPVDREGYTF. Filled out from reference TRBV18 and TRBJ1-2, the complete variable domain reads NAGVMQNPRHLVRRRGQEARLRCSPMKGHSHVYWYRQLPEEGLKFMVYLQKENIIDESGMPKERFSAEFPKEGPSILRIQQVVRGDSAAYFCASSPVDREGYTFGSGTRLTVV.

In its sample, this clone was seen a few times. The genes are TRBV4-2 and TRBJ2-7; D gene uncertain. V dropped 0 bases and J dropped 0 bases, with 6 bases sitting between them. This CDR3 is built from 14 residues. Looked up from germline, CDR1 is LGHNA and CDR2 is YNFKEQ. The CDR3 coding sequence is TGTGCCAGCAGCCAAGACTATAACTCCTACGAGCAGTACTTC. Translated: CASSQDYNSYEQYF.

This clone was seen a few times. The V and J genes are TRBV6-5 and TRBJ2-3; D is unresolved. The CDR3 spans 15 residues. The V and J ends lost 7 bases and 1 base respectively, with 15 bases between them. CDR1 is MNHEY, CDR2 SVGAGI, per germline. CDR3: CASILSALGTDTQYF. The DNA of the CDR3 is TGTGCCAGCATCTTGTCCGCGCTCGGCACAGATACGCAGTATTTT.

The rearrangement joins TRBV27 to TRBJ2-7, with 12 bases that match TRBD1. Trimming took 7 bases from V and 5 from J; bases not matched to a gene: 9. Germline CDR1 MNHEY, CDR2 SMNVEV (reference sequence). CDR3 length equals 15 residues. The CDR3 coding sequence is TGTGCCAGCATCCACCCCGGGACAGGGGGCGACGAGCAGTACTTC. Translating it yields CASIHPGTGGDEQYF.

This clone showed up just a few times. The chain links TRBV27 to TRBJ1-2; D remains ambiguous. V dropped 0 bases and J dropped 2 bases, with 4 bases sitting between them. CDR3 length: 13 amino acids. Germline V gene data show CDR1 as MNHEY and CDR2 as SMNVEV (reference sequence). The CDR3 DNA follows: TGTGCCAGCAGTTTATCCGGGAACTATGGCTACACCTTC. It specifies CASSLSGNYGYTF.

In this sample, this clone turned up a few times. This chain connects TRBV19 to TRBJ2-5; tentatively, D is TRBD2 (6 bases). Germline-derived CDR1 and CDR2 are LNHDA and SQIVND (reference sequence). The V end lost 3 bases, the J end lost 5 bases, and 10 bases lay between the germline ends. The CDR3 sequence is 13 residues long. The CDR3 region has the DNA TGTGCCAGTAGTATGGCGGGGCTGGAGACCCAGTACTTC. As protein: CASSMAGLETQYF.

This clone has just a few counts. V and J are TRBV27 and TRBJ2-1, with D maybe TRBD2 (5 bases). V was trimmed by 8 bases and J by 6 bases, leaving 20 bases between them. The germline gives CDR1 MNHEY, CDR2 SMNVEV (reference sequence). The CDR3 has 15 amino acids. This chain's CDR3 is CASRFEGEGPNEQFF. The CDR3 bases are TGTGCCAGCCGATTCGAGGGAGAAGGCCCCAATGAGCAGTTCTTC.

The rearrangement uses TRBV5-4 and TRBJ1-3; unclear D gene. CDR1 and CDR2 (germline): SGHNT, YYREEE (reference sequence). There are 13 residues in the CDR3. The germline V and J ends were trimmed by 3 bases and 3 bases, with 7 bases remaining between them. This CDR3 reads CASSWGDGNTIYF. In DNA form, the CDR3 reads TGTGCCAGCAGCTGGGGAGATGGAAACACCATATATTTT.

J is TRBJ2-2 and V is TRBV7-2, with TRBD2 as a possible D gene (5 bases). Trimming stripped 2 bases from V and 4 bases from J, with 14 bases between. CDR1 and CDR2 from the germline V gene are SGHTA and FQGNSA. CDR3 length equals 16 residues. The CDR3 nucleotides read TGTGCCAGCAGCTTAACATCGGGGATTTCCACCGGGGAGCTGTTTTTT. This encodes CASSLTSGISTGELFF.

The rearrangement uses TRBV15 and TRBJ1-3; TRBD1 is a possible D gene (5 bases). The CDR3 is 16 amino acids. Deletions cut 1 base from V and 0 bases from J, with 10 bases between. Germline-derived CDR1 and CDR2 are LNHNV and YYDKDF (reference sequence). CDR3 sequence: CATSRVQASSGNTIYF. As DNA, the CDR3 is TGTGCCACCAGCAGAGTACAGGCAAGCTCTGGAAACACCATATATTTT. Full variable domain (remainder filled in from reference TRBV15 and TRBJ1-3): DAMVIQNPRYQVTQFGKPVTLSCSQTLNHNVMYWYQQKSSQAPKLLFHYYDKDFNNEADTPDNFQSRRPNTSFCFLDIRSPGLGDTAMYLCATSRVQASSGNTIYFGEGSWLTVV.

The V gene is TRBV7-2, the J gene TRBJ1-2; a weak D match, TRBD1 (5 bases). Germline-derived CDR1 and CDR2 are SGHTA and FQGNSA. The CDR3 length is 15 residues. V shed 5 bases and J shed 6 bases, with 19 bases lying between them. The CDR3 spells CASSLLGGGSDGYTF. CDR3 in DNA: TGTGCCAGCAGCCTTCTCGGCGGGGGTTCGGATGGCTACACCTTC.

This clone was counted between two and nine times. This sequence joins TRBV5-1 and TRBJ2-7; 10 bases are shared with TRBD1. Germline values: CDR1 SGHRS, CDR2 YFSETQ. The CDR3 sequence is 15 residues long. V gave up 3 bases and J gave up 4 bases; unmatched junction bases: 7. The CDR3: CASSSWTGGGYEQYF. CDR3 coding DNA: TGCGCCAGCAGCTCCTGGACAGGGGGAGGGTACGAGCAGTACTTC.

This clone has only a few counts. The genes are TRBV30 and TRBJ2-1; TRBD1 might be the D (5 bases). CDR1 is GTSNPN and CDR2 is SVGIG in the germline V gene (reference sequence). The CDR3 loop spans 15 amino acids. The germline V and J ends were trimmed by 5 bases and 3 bases, with 17 bases remaining between them. The CDR3 region is CAWGAAGRIYNEQFF. CDR3 DNA: TGTGCCTGGGGGGCGGCAGGACGAATCTACAATGAGCAGTTCTTC.